One and the same sample provided the 21 T cell receptor beta chains below, sequenced in a study of shared clonotypes between healthy human individuals. TCRdb's table, derived via immunoSEQ multiplex PCR, lists solely in-frame clones and lacks some. The sample includes around 370,000 clones, about 97% of them seen just once. Sample: memory CD8+ T cells sorted from blood. Indicated subset: CD45RO+ cells pooled with CCR7-negative TemRA cells. The receptors here all came from a man aged 25 to 40 in good health.

This clone was detected only once. The rearrangement joins TRBV2 to TRBJ1-5; D may be TRBD1 (5 bases). V was clipped by 5 bases and J by 6 bases, with 20 bases between them. This CDR3 is built from 16 residues. The germline V gene encodes CDR1 SNHLY and CDR2 FYNNEI. Here the CDR3 reads CASSTRRGRNGQPQHF. DNA for the CDR3: TGTGCCAGCAGTACCCGCCGGGGACGAAACGGTCAGCCCCAGCATTTT.

CDR3 nucleotides: TGTGCCAGCAGCTTACTCGGGACCGTCGATACGCAGTATTTT. This gives the protein CASSLLGTVDTQYF. The chain recombines TRBV11-2 with TRBJ2-3, with D perhaps matching TRBD1 or TRBD2 (5 bases each). The CDR3 runs to 14 residues. Germline lookup yields CDR1 SGHAT and CDR2 FQNNGV. V was shortened by 2 bases and J by 6 bases, with 12 bases between the two germline ends. The variable domain in full, with the rest retrieved from reference TRBV11-2 and TRBJ2-3, is EAGVAQSPRYKIIEKRQSVAFWCNPISGHATLYWYQQILGQGPKLLIQFQNNGVVDDSQLPKDRFSAERLKGVDSTLKIQPAKLEDSAVYLCASSLLGTVDTQYFGPGTRLTVL.

Comments on this clone: Other DNA sequences of this sample code for an identical CDR3. The gene calls are TRBV28 and TRBJ2-5; TRBD1 matches at 9 bases. CDR3 size: 15 residues. The trim removed 4 bases at V and 2 bases at J, leaving 5 bases unmatched. Germline lookup yields CDR1 MDHEN and CDR2 SYDVKM. This chain's CDR3 is CASSSPGQGQETQYF. CDR3 in DNA: TGTGCCAGCAGTTCGCCGGGACAGGGACAAGAGACCCAGTACTTC.

The rearrangement links TRBV9 to TRBJ2-1, with 9 bases matching TRBD2. CDR3 length: 17 amino acids. Germline V gene sequence: CDR1 SGDLS, CDR2 YYNGEE. V was pared by 2 bases and J by 9 bases, with 15 bases of the junction left unmatched. CDR3 DNA: TGTGCCAGCAGCGTGAGGAACCTTGGGGCTAGCGGGACTGAGCAGTTCTTC. Protein product: CASSVRNLGASGTEQFF.

This clone has only one observation. DNA for the CDR3: TGTGCCAGCAGCTCCCAATCGAGCTCCTACGAGCAGTACTTC. It encodes CASSSQSSSYEQYF. This chain links TRBV7-8 with TRBJ2-7, with no clear D. In germline, CDR1 is SGHVS, CDR2 FQNEAQ. V was cut by 4 bases and J by 0 bases, with 10 bases left in between. The CDR3 is made up of 14 amino acids.

The chain couples TRBV7-3 to TRBJ2-5; D remains unclear. CDR3 length: 14 residues. The germline gives CDR1 SGHTA, CDR2 FQGTGA. The V and J ends lost 1 base and 4 bases respectively, with 10 bases between them. CDR3 sequence: CASSLNKLGETQYF. The CDR3 DNA is TGTGCCAGCAGCTTAAATAAACTCGGAGAGACCCAGTACTTC.

The rearrangement uses TRBV14 and TRBJ2-3, with D unclear. The germline V gene encodes CDR1 SGHDN and CDR2 FVKESK. The CDR3 totals 12 residues. Trimming took off 1 base at V and 6 bases at J, with 5 bases between the two ends. DNA for the CDR3: TGTGCCAGCAGCCAAGGTGCGGATACGCAGTATTTT. Protein sequence: CASSQGADTQYF. Full variable domain (rest looked up from reference TRBV14 and TRBJ2-3): EAGVTQFPSHSVIEKGQTVTLRCDPISGHDNLYWYRRVMGKEIKFLLHFVKESKQDESGMPNNRFLAERTGGTYSTLKVQPAELEDSGVYFCASSQGADTQYFGPGTRLTVL.

This chain links TRBV28 with TRBJ1-4; maybe TRBD1 (6 bases). The CDR3 has 16 amino acids. Germline CDR1 MDHEN, CDR2 SYDVKM. Trimming cost V 10 bases and J 7 bases, with 25 bases left between them. The CDR3 reads CATEGVYGAVSEKLFF. The CDR3 DNA reads TGTGCCACCGAGGGGGTTTATGGGGCCGTCAGTGAAAAACTGTTTTTT.

This clone showed up just once. This chain uses TRBV6-8 with TRBJ2-2, with 10 bases fitting TRBD2. Unmatched junction bases numbered 6, after V lost 7 bases and J lost 7 bases. The germline gives CDR1 MNHGY, CDR2 SAAAGT. The CDR3 sequence is 14 residues long. This CDR3 reads CASKSGRVHGELFF. In DNA form, the CDR3 reads TGTGCCAGCAAAAGCGGGAGGGTGCACGGGGAGCTGTTTTTT.

In its sample, this clone was seen once. The chain joins TRBV19 to TRBJ2-7; possibly TRBD1 for D (6 bases). Germline lookup yields CDR1 LNHDA and CDR2 SQIVND (reference sequence). The CDR3 extends over 15 amino acids. The V and J ends lost 5 bases and 6 bases respectively, with 20 bases between them. The CDR3 DNA follows: TGTGCCAGTAGTGATATAGGACAGTTCCCTCGCGAGCAGTACTTC. Translating it yields CASSDIGQFPREQYF.

The genes are TRBV25-1 and TRBJ2-1, with D perhaps TRBD1 (7 bases). The germline V and J ends were trimmed by 5 bases and 9 bases, with 8 bases remaining between them. The CDR3 runs to 11 residues. Germline assignment: CDR1 MGHDK and CDR2 SYGVNS. The CDR3 DNA reads TGTGCCAGCAGTCAGGGGGGTGAGCAGTTCTTC. It specifies CASSQGGEQFF.

The chain recombines TRBV9 with TRBJ2-3; D unresolved. This CDR3 is 14 amino acids long. The germline V gene encodes CDR1 SGDLS and CDR2 YYNGEE. V lost 4 bases and J 5 bases, leaving 14 bases between the germline ends. CDR3 amino acids: CASSPDTSGDTQYF. The CDR3 DNA reads TGTGCCAGCAGCCCCGACACCTCAGGAGATACGCAGTATTTT.

The chain couples TRBV19 to TRBJ2-1; possible D gene TRBD2, 6 bases. The germline V gene has CDR1 LNHDA and CDR2 SQIVND (reference sequence). This CDR3 is 14 amino acids long. V lost 4 bases, J lost 3 bases, and 10 bases lay in between. The CDR3 is CASSREAIYNEQFF. CDR3 bases: TGTGCCAGTAGTAGGGAGGCTATCTACAATGAGCAGTTCTTC.

V and J are TRBV28 and TRBJ2-2; 11 bases fit TRBD2. The V gene's germline CDR1 is MDHEN and CDR2 SYDVKM. V was pared by 6 bases and J by 5 bases, with 11 bases of the junction left unmatched. This CDR3 comprises 17 residues. The CDR3 loop reads CASRHSGRALRTGELFF. CDR3 nucleotides: TGTGCCAGCAGACATAGCGGGAGGGCCTTGAGGACCGGGGAGCTGTTTTTT.

The gene calls are TRBV4-1 and TRBJ2-3; perhaps TRBD1 as D (7 bases). CDR3 length: 16 amino acids. The V and J ends lost 3 bases and 1 base respectively, with 14 bases between them. Germline values: CDR1 MGHRA, CDR2 YSYEKL. The CDR3 loop is CASSHQGGLGTDTQYF. In DNA, the CDR3 is TGCGCCAGCAGCCACCAGGGGGGCTTGGGCACAGATACGCAGTATTTT.

The J gene is TRBJ1-1, the V gene TRBV19; 8 bases fit TRBD1. The CDR3 sequence is 15 residues long. Losses at the gene ends were 5 bases for V and 5 bases for J; bases not matched to a gene: 10. Germline-derived CDR1 and CDR2 are LNHDA and SQIVND (reference sequence). CDR3 in amino acids: CASSLYGQGGTEAFF. In DNA, the CDR3 is TGTGCCAGTAGTTTGTATGGACAGGGCGGGACTGAAGCTTTCTTT. Variable domain in full (rest from reference TRBV19 and TRBJ1-1): DGGITQSPKYLFRKEGQNVTLSCEQNLNHDAMYWYRQDPGQGLRLIYYSQIVNDFQKGDIAEGYSVSREKKESFPLTVTSAQKNPTAFYLCASSLYGQGGTEAFFGQGTRLTVV.

The chain has TRBV5-1 and TRBJ2-7; 11 nucleotides align to TRBD1. Unmatched junction bases numbered 4, after V lost 4 bases and J lost 4 bases. Germline CDR1 and CDR2: SGHRS and YFSETQ. The length of the CDR3 is 14 residues. The CDR3 sequence: CASSRDRGFYEQYF. CDR3 in DNA: TGCGCCAGCAGCCGGGACAGGGGGTTTTACGAGCAGTACTTC.

The chain recombines TRBV30 with TRBJ2-7; no definite D call. Germline CDR1 reads GTSNPN; CDR2 reads SVGIG (reference sequence). CDR3 size: 12 residues. Trimming shortened V by 8 bases and J by 5 bases, and 16 bases separated the two germline ends. The chain's CDR3 is CAKYSTVDEQYF. CDR3 in DNA: TGTGCCAAGTACTCGACTGTCGACGAGCAGTACTTC.

This chain connects TRBV27 to TRBJ2-1; 10 nucleotides agree with TRBD2. This CDR3 comprises 15 residues. Trimming cost V 5 bases and J 4 bases; bases outside gene matches: 5. Germline CDR1 MNHEY, CDR2 SMNVEV (reference sequence). For the CDR3, the DNA is TGTGCCAGCAGTCCCCGACTAGCGGGTTACAATGAGCAGTTCTTC. It specifies CASSPRLAGYNEQFF.

The rearrangement joins TRBV5-4 to TRBJ2-5; D remains unclear. CDR1 is SGHNT, CDR2 YYREEE, per germline (reference sequence). The germline V and J ends were trimmed by 4 bases and 4 bases, with 14 bases remaining between them. CDR3 length: 14 residues. CDR3 in DNA: TGTGCCAGCAGCGGACGTCTCAAAGGAGAGACCCAGTACTTC. Translating it yields CASSGRLKGETQYF. The full variable domain, in which reference TRBV5-4 and TRBJ2-5 provide the parts outside the CDR3, is ETGVTQSPTHLIKTRGQQVTLRCSSQSGHNTVSWYQQALGQGPQFIFQYYREEENGRGNFPPRFSGLQFPNYSSELNVNALELDDSALYLCASSGRLKGETQYFGPGTRLLVL.

J is TRBJ2-7 and V is TRBV6-6; 8 nucleotides line up with TRBD1. Germline lookup yields CDR1 MNHNY and CDR2 SVGAGI (reference sequence). The CDR3 spans 14 residues. The trim removed 6 bases at V and 0 bases at J, leaving 4 bases unmatched. For the CDR3, the DNA is TGTGCCAGCAGCAGGGGGCGGGCCTCCTACGAGCAGTACTTC. Translation gives CASSRGRASYEQYF.